Listed below are T cell receptor beta chains from one sample, sequenced in a study of T cells after yellow fever vaccination. TCRdb re-called the 5' RACE reads through MiXCR, storing one row per CDR3 protein. The data hold 150,000 to 200,000 distinct CDR3 sequences, with roughly a tenth observed a single time. The sequencing used CD8+ T cells sorted from PBMCs, collected 45 days after the yellow fever booster vaccination. These receptors all stem from a man aged 18 to 35 who received the YFV17D yellow fever vaccine. The CDR3 runs from the conserved cysteine through the conserved F or W. The order of the fields is V gene, D gene, clone size, J gene, CDR3 DNA, CDR3 protein. A D gene is named only where the DNA matches it firmly. Clone size, where shown, is once, few, many, or a class for clones that have expanded.

v_call: TRBV7-2
d_call: TRBD1
clone_size: few
j_call: TRBJ2-5
cdr3_nt: TGTGCCAGCAGCCTAGGACAGGGACTCGAGACCCAGTACTTC
cdr3_aa: CASSLGQGLETQYF

v_call: TRBV6-4
d_call: -
clone_size: few
j_call: TRBJ2-3
cdr3_nt: TGTGCCAGCAGTTTTCGGGAAACAGATACGCAGTATTTT
cdr3_aa: CASSFRETDTQYF

v_call: TRBV6-2/TRBV6-3
d_call: TRBD1
clone_size: few
j_call: TRBJ2-1
cdr3_nt: TGTGCCAGCAGTCTATCGTCCGGGACAGGGCTGGATGAGCAGTTCTTC
cdr3_aa: CASSLSSGTGLDEQFF

v_call: TRBV9
d_call: -
clone_size: few
j_call: TRBJ2-5
cdr3_nt: TGTGCCAGCAGCGTAGAAGTTAGAGCCCAAGAGACCCAGTACTTC
cdr3_aa: CASSVEVRAQETQYF

v_call: TRBV5-6
d_call: -
clone_size: -
j_call: TRBJ2-1
cdr3_nt: TGTGCCAGCAGCCTCGGGACTTTTAGCTCCTACAATGAGCAGTTCTTC
cdr3_aa: CASSLGTFSSYNEQFF

v_call: TRBV6-5
d_call: -
clone_size: few
j_call: TRBJ2-5
cdr3_nt: TGTGCCAGCAGTTACTCCTCCGGACCGGGACAAGAGACCCAGTACTTC
cdr3_aa: CASSYSSGPGQETQYF

v_call: TRBV5-5
d_call: TRBD1
clone_size: few
j_call: TRBJ1-1
cdr3_nt: TGTGCCAGCAGACTTCGACAGGGCGCTGAAGCTTTCTTT
cdr3_aa: CASRLRQGAEAFF

v_call: TRBV10-3
d_call: TRBD2
clone_size: -
j_call: TRBJ2-7
cdr3_nt: TGTGCCATCAGTGTGGTAGCGGGGGGCTACGAGCAGTACTTC
cdr3_aa: CAISVVAGGYEQYF

v_call: TRBV5-5
d_call: -
clone_size: many
j_call: TRBJ2-3
cdr3_nt: TGTGCCAGCAGCCCCTTTGGTGGGACAGATACGCAGTATTTT
cdr3_aa: CASSPFGGTDTQYF

v_call: TRBV29-1
d_call: -
clone_size: few
j_call: TRBJ1-4
cdr3_nt: TGCAGCGTTATAGATTGGGACGGAATAAATGAAAAACTGTTTTTT
cdr3_aa: CSVIDWDGINEKLFF

v_call: TRBV20-1
d_call: TRBD1
clone_size: few
j_call: TRBJ2-3
cdr3_nt: TGCAGTGCTACCTCCGGGACAGGGTTAGGAGATACGCAGTATTTT
cdr3_aa: CSATSGTGLGDTQYF

v_call: TRBV7-9
d_call: TRBD1
clone_size: -
j_call: TRBJ2-4
cdr3_nt: TGTGCCAGCAGCTCCAGTCGACAGGGAGAAAACATTCAGTACTTC
cdr3_aa: CASSSSRQGENIQYF